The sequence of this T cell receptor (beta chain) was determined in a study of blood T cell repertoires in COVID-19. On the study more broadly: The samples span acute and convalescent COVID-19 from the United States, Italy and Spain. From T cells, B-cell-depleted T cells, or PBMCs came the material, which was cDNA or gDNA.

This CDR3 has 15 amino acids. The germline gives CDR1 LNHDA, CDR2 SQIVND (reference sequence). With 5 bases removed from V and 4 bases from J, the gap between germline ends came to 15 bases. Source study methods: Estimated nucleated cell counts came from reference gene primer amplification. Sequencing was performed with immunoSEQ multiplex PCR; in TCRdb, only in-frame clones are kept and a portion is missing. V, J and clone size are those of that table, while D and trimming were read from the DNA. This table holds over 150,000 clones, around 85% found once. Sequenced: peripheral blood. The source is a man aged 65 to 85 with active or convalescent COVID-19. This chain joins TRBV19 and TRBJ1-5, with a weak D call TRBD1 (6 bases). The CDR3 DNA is TGTGCCAGTAGTGGACAGAGCCTAGCAAATCAGCCCCAGCATTTT. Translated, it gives CASSGQSLANQPQHF.